The 13 T cell receptor beta chains in this list originate from one sample, sequenced in a study of T cells after yellow fever vaccination (dated by TCRdb to the late 2010s). The treatment or condition label of this sample denotes: live attenuated yellow fever vaccine strain. Library preparation was by 5' RACE. Sequencer: Illumina HiSeq 2500. TCRdb applied fastp at Q25 and MiXCR to the public reads, then kept only in-frame beta chains. When rows share a CDR3 protein, they turn into one entry using the most common DNA and genes. The sample contains hundreds of thousands of distinct CDR3 sequences, approximately 13% of them found a single time. The leading ten clones occupy about an eighth of the sample. The sequencing used PBMCs, collected on the day of the yellow fever booster vaccination. These receptors were taken from a man aged 30 to 39 who received the YFV17D yellow fever vaccine.

This clonotype was counted only a few times. V usage is TRBV20-1 and J usage is TRBJ1-1; D remains ambiguous. Germline CDR1 reads DFQATT; CDR2 reads SNEGSKA (reference sequence). The ends were cut back, 3 bases at V and 5 bases at J, with 7 bases in the middle. The length of the CDR3 is 11 residues. The CDR3 DNA reads TGCAGTGCTAGCTCGCGGACTGAAGCTTTCTTT. This codes for CSASSRTEAFF.

The rearrangement joins TRBV9 to TRBJ1-2; D call uncertain. The ends were cut back, 0 bases at V and 2 bases at J, with 8 bases in the middle. This CDR3 is built from 14 residues. Looked up from germline, CDR1 is SGDLS and CDR2 is YYNGEE. The CDR3 protein is CASSVDDQNYGYTF. DNA of the CDR3: TGTGCCAGCAGCGTAGATGACCAAAACTATGGCTACACCTTC.

The genes are TRBV4-3 and TRBJ2-5, with TRBD2 matching over 8 bases. This CDR3 is 16 amino acids long. The germline CDR1 and CDR2 sequences are LGHNA and YSLEER. J was trimmed by 6 bases and V by 0 bases; bases with no gene match: 9. The DNA of the CDR3 is TGCGCCAGCAGCCAAGATGCGGCGGGGGGCGGGCAGACCCAGTACTTC. This sequence encodes CASSQDAAGGGQTQYF.

This clonotype was counted between two and nine times. The chain links TRBV5-1 to TRBJ2-7; 7 nucleotides align to TRBD2. Germline V gene lookup returns CDR1 SGHRS and CDR2 YFSETQ. After removal of 5 bases from V and 4 bases from J, the junction contained 6 bases not matched to a gene. The CDR3 runs to 13 residues. The CDR3 region has the DNA TGCGCCAGCAGATGGGACTATCAGTACGAGCAGTACTTC. Amino acids: CASRWDYQYEQYF.

The V gene is TRBV5-2, the J gene TRBJ2-5; the table's TRBD2 call for D was not verified on the DNA. TRBV5-2 is a pseudogene locus. The CDR3 is 17 residues long. Here the CDR3 reads CASSWGTSGSMGETQYF. The CDR3 DNA sequence: TGTGCCAGCTCTTGGGGGACTAGCGGGAGTATGGGAGAGACCCAGTACTTC.

This clonotype was observed a handful of times. The chain links TRBV28 to TRBJ2-1; 11 bases agree with TRBD2. The CDR3 is 18 residues long. J was trimmed by 6 bases and V by 5 bases; bases with no gene match: 15. Germline CDR1 and CDR2: MDHEN and SYDVKM. As DNA, the CDR3 is TGTGCCAGCAGTGTGCCCGGGACTAGCGGAACACTCCCCAATGAGCAGTTCTTC. It specifies CASSVPGTSGTLPNEQFF.

A few counts support this clonotype. The V gene is TRBV5-6, the J gene TRBJ2-3; TRBD1 might be the D (5 bases). Deletions cut 4 bases from V and 0 bases from J, with 6 bases between. Germline loops: CDR1 SGHDT, CDR2 YYEEEE. There are 13 residues in the CDR3. CDR3 DNA sequence: TGTGCCAGCAGCGGGGCTAGCACAGATACGCAGTATTTT. Translating gives CASSGASTDTQYF.

This CDR3 is CATSRDTAGSGYEQYF. CDR3 in DNA: TGTGCCACCAGCAGAGACACAGCCGGGTCGGGCTACGAGCAGTACTTC. The chain recombines TRBV15 with TRBJ2-7, with D uncertain. This CDR3 spans 16 amino acids. The V gene lost 0 bases and the J gene lost 3 bases, with 15 bases spanning the gap. CDR1 and CDR2 (germline): LNHNV, YYDKDF (reference sequence).

A few counts support this clonotype. The chain is built from TRBV28 and TRBJ2-1; tentatively, D is TRBD2 (6 bases). The V and J ends lost 5 bases and 10 bases respectively, with 21 bases between them. CDR3 length equals 15 residues. The germline CDR1 and CDR2 sequences are MDHEN and SYDVKM. CDR3 sequence: CASSPPNVAAEEQFF. In DNA form, the CDR3 reads TGTGCCAGCAGTCCACCCAATGTAGCGGCAGAAGAGCAGTTCTTC.

V gene TRBV18 combines with J gene TRBJ2-7; 12 bases agree with TRBD2. This CDR3 comprises 15 residues. J was trimmed by 6 bases and V by 3 bases; bases with no gene match: 6. The germline CDR1 and CDR2 sequences are KGHSH and LQKENI. The CDR3 region is CASSPLAGGPSEQYF. CDR3 sequence (DNA): TGTGCCAGCTCACCGCTAGCGGGAGGGCCTAGCGAGCAGTACTTC.

V gene TRBV7-2 combines with J gene TRBJ1-6; D is perhaps TRBD1 (6 bases). CDR1 and CDR2 from the germline V gene are SGHTA and FQGNSA. Between the trimmed V and J ends, which lost 5 bases and 13 bases, there was a span of 12 bases. The CDR3 runs 12 residues. DNA for the CDR3: TGTGCCAGCAGCATACAGGGATCCCCCCTCCACTTT. It specifies CASSIQGSPLHF.

In this sample, this clonotype turned up a few times. V gene TRBV5-6 combines with J gene TRBJ2-1; no reliable D call. The V and J ends lost 0 bases and 6 bases respectively, with 7 bases between them. The CDR3 spans 13 residues. The germline CDR1 and CDR2 sequences are SGHDT and YYEEEE. The CDR3 DNA sequence: TGTGCCAGCAGCTTGGACAGTCGCAATGAGCAGTTCTTC. Translation: CASSLDSRNEQFF.

This clonotype was seen many times. The chain combines TRBV15 with TRBJ1-2; a weak D match, TRBD1 (6 bases). This CDR3 contains 13 residues. With 0 bases removed from V and 6 bases from J, the gap between germline ends came to 8 bases. Germline lookup yields CDR1 LNHNV and CDR2 YYDKDF (reference sequence). CDR3 amino acids: CATSREEGDGYTF. CDR3 in DNA: TGTGCCACCAGCAGAGAGGAGGGGGATGGCTACACCTTC.